These 3 T cell receptor beta chains were all obtained from the same sample, sequenced in a study of blood T cells in healthy people across ages. A second PCR, run for roughly 7 to 11 cycles, used a sample-barcoded 5' primer plus a J-beta primer mix. One entry per CDR3 protein, called by TCRdb with MiXCR from the 5' RACE reads. Of about 800,000 distinct CDR3 sequences listed, roughly 60% are singletons. Sequences were obtained from blood. These TCRs come from a man younger than 45 in good health.

This rearrangement joins TRBV12-3 or TRBV12-4 to TRBJ2-2; D is undetermined. V was pared by 2 bases and J by 6 bases, with 13 bases between. CDR3 length equals 15 residues. The CDR3 region is CASSLRSRVSGELFF. CDR3 coding DNA: TGTGCCAGCAGTTTAAGAAGCCGTGTCTCCGGGGAGCTGTTTTTT.

V usage is TRBV29-1 and J usage is TRBJ2-7; D remains ambiguous. This CDR3 comprises 11 residues. V gave up 4 bases and J gave up 7 bases, with 11 bases separating them. The germline CDR1 and CDR2 sequences are SQVTM and ANQGSEA. CDR3 amino acids: CSVVIYNEQYF. Here the CDR3 DNA reads TGCAGCGTTGTGATTTACAATGAGCAGTACTTC.

CDR3 sequence (DNA): TGTGCCAGCAGTAGTAGCGGGGGCAGACTGGGTGAGCAGTTCTTC. Translation: CASSSSGGRLGEQFF. This chain links TRBV7-6 with TRBJ2-1; TRBD2 matches 9 bases. The CDR3 covers 15 residues. Per the germline V gene, CDR1 is SGHVS and CDR2 is FNYEAQ. V trimming: 6 bases; J trimming: 9 bases; junction bases outside the gene matches: 12.